This record covers a single TCR beta chain. The antigen is undetermined. A read error may produce the germline difference seen at one junction end. There are 14 residues in the CDR3. Per germline, CDR1 SGHTA and CDR2 FQGNSA. The library came from three nested PCR rounds adapted from ARM-PCR protocols. TCRdb itself ran the multiplex PCR reads through MiXCR, one entry per CDR3 protein. Altogether around 200,000 distinct CDR3 sequences are present, over 55% being singletons, with the ten largest covering roughly 24%. This sample's RNA came from whole unsorted tissue. Chemotherapy-naive patients with new lung cancer underwent thoracic surgery in China, August–late 2014. This sample stems from a study of tumor and adjacent non-tumor tissue in lung cancer. The study, taken as a whole, reports: Top 100 clones took a larger repertoire share in normal lung.

This chain uses TRBV7-2 with TRBJ2-1; D could derive from TRBD1 or TRBD2 (5 bases each). This sequence originates from a man in his sixties with non-small cell lung cancer. Sequencing used lung tumor tissue. CDR3 coding DNA: TGTGCGAGCAGCCCCTGGGGACCATCTGGTGAGCAGTTCTTC. This gives the protein CASSPWGPSGEQFF.